Here is one T cell receptor (beta chain) with its context. Its cognate antigen is unknown. This entry is derived from a study of response to subunit inactivated influenza vaccine. Findings and caveats of the study: Each seasonal influenza vaccination, the authors suggested, recruits few new T cells.

Per the germline V gene, CDR1 is LGHDT and CDR2 is YNNKEL (reference sequence). The CDR3 runs 15 residues. The V segment lost 2 bases and the J segment 4 bases; nucleotides outside the gene matches: 5. Via MiXCR, TCRdb re-called the RT-PCR reads, giving one row per CDR3 protein. The sample gives 280,000 or so distinct CDR3 sequences, 21% of which show up once; 9.5% to 13% is in the top ten. Sequencing was performed on PBMCs from blood, taken around 22 months after vaccination. This chain links TRBV3-1 with TRBJ2-7; TRBD1 agrees at 10 bases. The sequence was obtained from a man aged 45-69 years who received an inactivated influenza vaccine. CDR3 DNA sequence: TGTGCCAGCAGCCAACTGGGACAGGGGAAGTACGAGCAGTACTTC. Translating it yields CASSQLGQGKYEQYF.